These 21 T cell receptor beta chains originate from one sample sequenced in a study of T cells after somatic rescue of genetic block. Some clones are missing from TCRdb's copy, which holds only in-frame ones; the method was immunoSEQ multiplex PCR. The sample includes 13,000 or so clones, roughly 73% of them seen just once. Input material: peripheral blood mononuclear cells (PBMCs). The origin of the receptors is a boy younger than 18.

CDR3 region: CASSIRTGRIGNTIYF. CDR3 in DNA: TGTGCCAGCAGCATAAGGACAGGGAGGATTGGAAACACCATATATTTT. V usage is TRBV11-2 and J usage is TRBJ1-3, with 8 positions matching TRBD1. Per germline, CDR1 SGHAT and CDR2 FQNNGV. V shed 5 bases, J shed 3 bases, and the junction held 9 bases outside the gene matches. CDR3 length: 16 amino acids.

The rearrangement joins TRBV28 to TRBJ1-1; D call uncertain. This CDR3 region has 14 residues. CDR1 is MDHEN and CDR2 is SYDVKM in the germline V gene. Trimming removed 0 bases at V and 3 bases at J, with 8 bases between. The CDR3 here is CASSLWVGDTEAFF. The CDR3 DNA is TGTGCCAGCAGTTTATGGGTCGGCGACACTGAAGCTTTCTTT.

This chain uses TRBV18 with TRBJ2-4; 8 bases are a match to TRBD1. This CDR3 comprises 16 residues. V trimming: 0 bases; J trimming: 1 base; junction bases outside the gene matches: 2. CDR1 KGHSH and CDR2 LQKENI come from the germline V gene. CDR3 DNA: TGTGCCAGCTCACCACCTCAGGGGGCGGCCAAAAACATTCAGTACTTC. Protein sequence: CASSPPQGAAKNIQYF.

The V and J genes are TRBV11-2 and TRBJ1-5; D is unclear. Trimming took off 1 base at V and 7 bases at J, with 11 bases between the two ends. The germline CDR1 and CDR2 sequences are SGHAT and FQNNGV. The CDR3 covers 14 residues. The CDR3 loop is CASSLGAAGQPQHF. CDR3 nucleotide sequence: TGTGCCAGCAGCTTAGGGGCAGCCGGACAGCCCCAGCATTTT.

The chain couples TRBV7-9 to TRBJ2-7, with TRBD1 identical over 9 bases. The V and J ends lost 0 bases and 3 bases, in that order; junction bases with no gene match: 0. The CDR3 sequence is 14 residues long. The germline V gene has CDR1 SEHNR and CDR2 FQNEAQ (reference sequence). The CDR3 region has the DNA TGTGCCAGCAGCTTAGCGGGACAGGGCTACGAGCAGTACTTC. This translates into CASSLAGQGYEQYF.

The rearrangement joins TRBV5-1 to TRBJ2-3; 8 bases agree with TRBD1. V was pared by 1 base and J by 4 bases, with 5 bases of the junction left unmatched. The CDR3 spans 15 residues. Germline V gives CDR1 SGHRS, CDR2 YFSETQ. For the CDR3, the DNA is TGCGCCAGCAGCTTGTCGGCAGGGGGCGCAGATACGCAGTATTTT. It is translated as CASSLSAGGADTQYF.

This chain's CDR3 is CASSTQGSGANVLTF. For the CDR3, the DNA is TGTGCCAGTAGTACGCAGGGGTCTGGGGCCAACGTCCTGACTTTC. The chain combines TRBV19 with TRBJ2-6; D perhaps matches TRBD1 (6 bases). The germline V gene has CDR1 LNHDA and CDR2 SQIVND (reference sequence). Trimming took off 4 bases at V and 1 base at J, with 8 bases between the two ends. The CDR3 sequence is 15 residues long. The whole variable domain, remainder taken from reference TRBV19 and TRBJ2-6, is DGGITQSPKYLFRKEGQNVTLSCEQNLNHDAMYWYRQDPGQGLRLIYYSQIVNDFQKGDIAEGYSVSREKKESFPLTVTSAQKNPTAFYLCASSTQGSGANVLTFGAGSRLTVL.

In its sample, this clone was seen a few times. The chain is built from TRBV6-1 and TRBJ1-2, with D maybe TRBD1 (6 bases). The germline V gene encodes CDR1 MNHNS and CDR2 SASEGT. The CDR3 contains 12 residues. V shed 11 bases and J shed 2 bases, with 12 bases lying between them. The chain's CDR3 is CAHRELNYGYTF. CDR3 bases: TGTGCCCACAGGGAATTGAACTATGGCTACACCTTC.

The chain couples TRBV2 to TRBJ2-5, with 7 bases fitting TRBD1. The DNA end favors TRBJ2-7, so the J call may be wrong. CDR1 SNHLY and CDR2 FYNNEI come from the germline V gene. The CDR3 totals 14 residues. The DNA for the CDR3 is TGTGCCAGCAGTGAGGCAGGGGGAACCTACGAGCAGTACTTC. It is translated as CASSEAGGTYEQYF.

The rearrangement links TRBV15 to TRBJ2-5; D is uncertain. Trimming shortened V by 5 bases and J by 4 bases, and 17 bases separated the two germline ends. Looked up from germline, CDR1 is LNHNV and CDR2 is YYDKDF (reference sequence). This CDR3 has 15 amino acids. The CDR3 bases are TGTGCCACCAGCCCCCGCCCAGAGGTAGTAGAGACCCAGTACTTC. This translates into CATSPRPEVVETQYF.

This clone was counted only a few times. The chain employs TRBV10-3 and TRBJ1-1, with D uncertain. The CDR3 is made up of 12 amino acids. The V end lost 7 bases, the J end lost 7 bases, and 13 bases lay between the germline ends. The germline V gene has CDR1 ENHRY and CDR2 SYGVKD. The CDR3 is CAIKGLEGEAFF. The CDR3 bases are TGTGCCATCAAGGGATTAGAAGGTGAAGCTTTCTTT.

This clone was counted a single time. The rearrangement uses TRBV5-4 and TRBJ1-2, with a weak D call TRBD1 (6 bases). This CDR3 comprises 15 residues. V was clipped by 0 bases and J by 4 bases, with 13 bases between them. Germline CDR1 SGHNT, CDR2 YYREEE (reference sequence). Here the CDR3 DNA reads TGTGCCAGCAGCTTGGGAAGGGGGTTGCGCTATGGCTACACCTTC. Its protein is CASSLGRGLRYGYTF.

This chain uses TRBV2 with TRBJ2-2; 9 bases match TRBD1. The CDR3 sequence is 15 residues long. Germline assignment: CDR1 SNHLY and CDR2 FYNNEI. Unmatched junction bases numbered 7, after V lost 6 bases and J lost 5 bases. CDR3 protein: CASSADRGRTGELFF. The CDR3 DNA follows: TGTGCCAGCAGCGCCGACAGGGGGAGGACCGGGGAGCTGTTTTTT.

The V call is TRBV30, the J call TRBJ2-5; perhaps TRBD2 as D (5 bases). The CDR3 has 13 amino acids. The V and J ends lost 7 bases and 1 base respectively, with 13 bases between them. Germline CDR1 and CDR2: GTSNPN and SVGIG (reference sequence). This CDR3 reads CAFSLAVQETQYF. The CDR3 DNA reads TGTGCCTTCTCCCTAGCAGTCCAAGAGACCCAGTACTTC.

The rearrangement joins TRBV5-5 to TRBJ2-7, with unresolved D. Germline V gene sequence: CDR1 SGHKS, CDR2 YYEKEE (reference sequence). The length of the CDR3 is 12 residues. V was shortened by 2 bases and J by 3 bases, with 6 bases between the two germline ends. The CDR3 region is CASSLFDYEQYF. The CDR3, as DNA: TGTGCCAGCAGCTTATTTGACTACGAGCAGTACTTC.

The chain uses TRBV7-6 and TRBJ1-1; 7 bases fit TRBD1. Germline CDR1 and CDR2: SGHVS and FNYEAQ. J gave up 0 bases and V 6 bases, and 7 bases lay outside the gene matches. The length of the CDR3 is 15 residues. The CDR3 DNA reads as TGTGCCAGCAGGGCTGGGACAGACATGAACACTGAAGCTTTCTTT. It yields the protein CASRAGTDMNTEAFF.

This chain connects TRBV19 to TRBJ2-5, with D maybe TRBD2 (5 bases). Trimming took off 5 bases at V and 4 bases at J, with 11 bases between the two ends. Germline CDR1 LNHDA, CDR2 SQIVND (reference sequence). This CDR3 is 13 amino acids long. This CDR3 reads CASSPLAPETQYF. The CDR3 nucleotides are TGTGCCAGTAGTCCCCTAGCACCAGAGACCCAGTACTTC. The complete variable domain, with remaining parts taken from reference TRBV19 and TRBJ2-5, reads DGGITQSPKYLFRKEGQNVTLSCEQNLNHDAMYWYRQDPGQGLRLIYYSQIVNDFQKGDIAEGYSVSREKKESFPLTVTSAQKNPTAFYLCASSPLAPETQYFGPGTRLLVL.

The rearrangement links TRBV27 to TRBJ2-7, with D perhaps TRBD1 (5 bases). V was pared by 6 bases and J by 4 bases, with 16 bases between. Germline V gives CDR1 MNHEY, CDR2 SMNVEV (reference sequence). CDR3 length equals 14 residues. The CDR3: CASSPWMGLYEQYF. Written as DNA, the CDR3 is TGTGCCAGCAGCCCCTGGATGGGGCTATACGAGCAGTACTTC.

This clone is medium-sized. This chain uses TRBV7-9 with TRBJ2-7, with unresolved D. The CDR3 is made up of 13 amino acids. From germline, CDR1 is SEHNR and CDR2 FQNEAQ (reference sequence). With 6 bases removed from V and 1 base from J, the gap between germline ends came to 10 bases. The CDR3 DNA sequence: TGTGCCAGCAGTCCCCCCGCATCCTACGAGCAGTACTTC. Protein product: CASSPPASYEQYF.

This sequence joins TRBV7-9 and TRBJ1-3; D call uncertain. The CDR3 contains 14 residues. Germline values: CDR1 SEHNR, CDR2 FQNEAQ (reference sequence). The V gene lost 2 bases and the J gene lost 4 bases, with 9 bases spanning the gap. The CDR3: CASSLLREGNTIYF. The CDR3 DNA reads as TGTGCCAGCAGCTTACTGAGGGAAGGAAACACCATATATTTT.

CDR3 in amino acids: CASSPRAREGANVLTF. The CDR3 coding sequence is TGTGCCAGCTCACCACGGGCAAGGGAGGGGGCCAACGTCCTGACTTTC. The chain joins TRBV18 to TRBJ2-6; perhaps TRBD2 as D (5 bases). The CDR3 loop spans 16 amino acids. V was trimmed by 1 base and J by 4 bases, leaving 11 bases between them. From germline, CDR1 is KGHSH and CDR2 LQKENI.